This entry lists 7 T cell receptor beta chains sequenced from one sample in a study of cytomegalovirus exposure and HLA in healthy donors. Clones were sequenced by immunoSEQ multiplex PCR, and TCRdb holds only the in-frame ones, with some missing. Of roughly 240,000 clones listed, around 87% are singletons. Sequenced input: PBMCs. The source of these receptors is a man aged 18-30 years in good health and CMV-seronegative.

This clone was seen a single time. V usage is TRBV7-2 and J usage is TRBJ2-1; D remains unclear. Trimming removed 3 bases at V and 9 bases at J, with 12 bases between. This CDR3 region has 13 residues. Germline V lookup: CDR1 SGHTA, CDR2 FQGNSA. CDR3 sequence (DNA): TGTGCCAGCAGCTTTATGGAGTCGGGTGAGCAGTTCTTC. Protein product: CASSFMESGEQFF.

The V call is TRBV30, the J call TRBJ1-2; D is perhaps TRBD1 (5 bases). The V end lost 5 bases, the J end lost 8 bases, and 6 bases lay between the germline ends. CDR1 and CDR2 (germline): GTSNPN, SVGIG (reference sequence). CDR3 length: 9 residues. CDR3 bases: TGTGCCTGGCCAGGGGGCTACACCTTC. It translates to CAWPGGYTF.

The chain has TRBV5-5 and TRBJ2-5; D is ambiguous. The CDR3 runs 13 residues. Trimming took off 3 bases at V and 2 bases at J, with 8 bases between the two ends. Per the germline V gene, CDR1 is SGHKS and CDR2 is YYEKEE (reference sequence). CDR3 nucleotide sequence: TGTGCCAGCAGCTATGACTTGCAAGAGACCCAGTACTTC. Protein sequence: CASSYDLQETQYF.

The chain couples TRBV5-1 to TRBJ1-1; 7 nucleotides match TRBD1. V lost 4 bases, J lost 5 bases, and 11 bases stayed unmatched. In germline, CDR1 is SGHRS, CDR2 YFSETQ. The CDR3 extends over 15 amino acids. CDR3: CASSLAPGTETEAFF. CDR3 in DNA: TGCGCCAGCAGCCTCGCCCCCGGGACAGAGACTGAAGCTTTCTTT.

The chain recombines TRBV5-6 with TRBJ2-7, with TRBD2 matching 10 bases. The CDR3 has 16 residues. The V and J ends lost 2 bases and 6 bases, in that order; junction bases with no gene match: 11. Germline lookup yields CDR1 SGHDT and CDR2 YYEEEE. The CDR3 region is CASSFSGRAALGEQYF. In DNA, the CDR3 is TGTGCCAGCAGCTTCAGCGGGAGGGCCGCTTTGGGCGAGCAGTACTTC.

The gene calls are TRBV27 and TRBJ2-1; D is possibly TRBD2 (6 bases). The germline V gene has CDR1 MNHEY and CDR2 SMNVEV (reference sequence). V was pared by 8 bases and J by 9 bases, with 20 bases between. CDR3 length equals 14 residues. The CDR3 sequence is CASRRGRPESEQFF. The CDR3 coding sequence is TGTGCCAGCCGAAGAGGGAGGCCGGAATCTGAGCAGTTCTTC.

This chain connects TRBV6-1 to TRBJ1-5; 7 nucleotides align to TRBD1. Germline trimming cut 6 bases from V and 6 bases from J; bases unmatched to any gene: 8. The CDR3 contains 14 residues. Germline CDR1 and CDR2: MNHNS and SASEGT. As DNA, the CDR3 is TGTGCCAGCAGGGAACGACAGGGTGGTCAGCCCCAGCATTTT. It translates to CASRERQGGQPQHF.